These T cell receptor beta chains were read from a single sample in a study of brain T cells in children with intractable seizures. Profiling relied on immunoSEQ multiplex PCR, and the TCRdb table lists in-frame clones only, not all of them. The data contain around 340,000 clones, about 94% of them singletons. Here the sequenced sample was peripheral blood, taken more than 4 months after surgery. The origin of the receptors is a boy in the first two years of life with tuberous sclerosis and intractable seizures. The CDR3 runs from the conserved cysteine through the conserved F or W. D genes are given only for firm matches. Size is omitted from some rows. Given values are once, few, many or a class for expanded clones.

clone_size,v_call,j_call,d_call,cdr3_aa,cdr3_nt
-,TRBV11-3,TRBJ1-2,-,CASSLTFSENYGYTF,TGTGCCAGCAGCTTAACCTTCTCGGAGAACTATGGCTACACCTTC
-,TRBV21-1,TRBJ1-5,-,CASSKGSGNQPQHF,TGTGCCAGCAGCAAAGGGTCAGGCAATCAGCCCCAGCATTTT
-,TRBV19,TRBJ2-2,-,CASSIRWHTGELFF,TGTGCCAGTAGTATAAGATGGCACACCGGGGAGCTGTTTTTT
once,TRBV11-2,TRBJ2-7,TRBD2,CASSKGTSVSYEQYF,TGTGCCAGCAGCAAAGGGACTAGCGTCTCCTACGAGCAGTACTTC
-,TRBV30,TRBJ2-7,TRBD2,CAWSVLSGGTEQYF,TGTGCCTGGAGTGTACTCAGCGGGGGGACCGAGCAGTACTTC
-,TRBV5-1,TRBJ1-1,TRBD1,CASSFQGAGMNTEAFF,TGCGCCAGCAGCTTTCAGGGGGCGGGTATGAACACTGAAGCTTTCTTT
-,TRBV19,TRBJ2-7,-,CASTKGLGYEQYF,TGTGCCAGTACTAAGGGATTGGGCTACGAGCAGTACTTC
-,TRBV7-2,TRBJ2-7,-,CASSLGAGVYEQYF,TGTGCCAGCAGCTTAGGGGCAGGGGTCTACGAGCAGTACTTC
-,TRBV19,TRBJ1-1,TRBD1,CASSRTGRGVTEAFF,TGTGCCAGTAGTAGGACAGGGAGAGGAGTGACTGAAGCTTTCTTT
-,TRBV30,TRBJ1-1,TRBD1,CACTTGGTEAFF,TGTGCCTGTACGACAGGGGGCACTGAAGCTTTCTTT
-,TRBV6-5,TRBJ1-1,TRBD1,CASRDRAAEAFF,TGTGCCTCCCGGGACAGGGCCGCTGAAGCTTTCTTT
-,TRBV2,TRBJ1-1,TRBD1,CAIRTGVNTEAFF,TGTGCCATCCGTACAGGGGTGAACACTGAAGCTTTCTTT
-,TRBV18,TRBJ2-3,TRBD2,CASSPGLAGADTQYF,TGTGCCAGCTCACCTGGACTAGCCGGCGCAGATACGCAGTATTTT
-,TRBV5-4,TRBJ2-1,TRBD1,CASSPTRGHREQFF,TGTGCCAGCAGCCCGACCAGGGGGCATCGTGAGCAGTTCTTC
-,TRBV24-1,TRBJ2-2,-,CATSERVGNPGELFF,TGTGCCACCAGTGAAAGGGTAGGAAATCCCGGGGAGCTGTTTTTT
-,TRBV7-8,TRBJ1-5,TRBD1,CASSLLTGDNQPQHF,TGTGCCAGCAGCTTACTTACAGGGGACAATCAGCCCCAGCATTTT
-,TRBV7-8,TRBJ2-1,-,CASSPWGGSGANEQFF,TGTGCCAGCAGCCCCTGGGGCGGATCGGGGGCCAATGAGCAGTTCTTC
once,TRBV7-9,TRBJ2-1,-,CASSLEANEQFF,TGTGCCAGCAGCTTAGAGGCGAATGAGCAGTTCTTC
-,TRBV4-1,TRBJ2-1,-,CASSTSSRDFNYNEQFF,TGCGCCAGCAGCACCAGCTCCCGGGACTTTAATTACAATGAGCAGTTCTTC
-,TRBV3-1/TRBV3-2,TRBJ2-5,TRBD2,CASSQDLAGGTQYF,TGTGCCAGCAGCCAAGATCTTGCGGGGGGGACCCAGTACTTC
-,TRBV6-6,TRBJ1-5,-,CASSDNSNQPQHF,TGTGCCAGCAGTGACAACAGCAATCAGCCCCAGCATTTT
-,TRBV14,TRBJ1-1,-,CASSPRANTEAFF,TGTGCCAGCAGCCCCCGGGCCAACACTGAAGCTTTCTTT
-,TRBV7-3,TRBJ2-3,TRBD1,CASSSTGGRTDTQYF,TGTGCCAGCAGCTCCACAGGGGGCCGCACAGATACGCAGTATTTT
-,TRBV9,TRBJ1-2,TRBD1,CASSPGTGVYGYTF,TGTGCCAGCAGCCCCGGGACAGGGGTCTATGGCTACACCTTC
-,TRBV4-2,TRBJ1-1,TRBD1,CASSQRDSKNTEAFF,TGTGCCAGCAGCCAACGGGACAGCAAGAACACTGAAGCTTTCTTT
-,TRBV28,TRBJ2-2,-,CASSFFTGELFF,TGTGCCAGCAGTTTTTTCACCGGGGAGCTGTTTTTT
-,TRBV5-1,TRBJ1-1,TRBD1,CASSWTGGEVLAFF,TGCGCCAGCAGCTGGACAGGGGGTGAGGTGTTAGCTTTCTTT
-,TRBV6-5,TRBJ1-2,-,CASSYQGGGYTF,TGTGCCAGCAGTTACCAGGGCGGTGGCTACACCTTC
-,TRBV6-6,TRBJ2-3,TRBD1,CASSYGTGTDTQYF,TGTGCCAGCAGTTACGGGACAGGCACAGATACGCAGTATTTT
-,TRBV12-5,TRBJ2-7,TRBD2,CASGLSGSRSEQYF,TGTGCTAGTGGTCTTAGCGGGAGTAGGTCCGAGCAGTACTTC
-,TRBV5-6,TRBJ2-7,-,CASSDGTSYEQYF,TGTGCCAGCAGCGACGGGACAAGCTACGAGCAGTACTTC
-,TRBV19,TRBJ2-1,-,CASSYSGAYYNEQFF,TGTGCCAGTAGCTACTCGGGGGCTTACTACAATGAGCAGTTCTTC
-,TRBV28,TRBJ2-7,-,CASSKGLASYEQYF,TGTGCCAGCAGCAAGGGGCTAGCGTCCTACGAGCAGTACTTC
once,TRBV3-1/TRBV3-2,TRBJ2-3,-,CASSHLKSGADTQYF,TGTGCCAGCAGCCACCTGAAATCGGGGGCGGATACGCAGTATTTT
-,TRBV7-9,TRBJ2-5,-,CASSQRIQETQYF,TGTGCCAGCAGCCAGCGGATCCAGGAGACCCAGTACTTC
-,TRBV5-1,TRBJ2-1,TRBD2,CASSNGLAEYYEQFF,TGCGCCAGCAGCAATGGACTAGCGGAGTACTATGAGCAGTTCTTC
-,TRBV27,TRBJ2-1,TRBD2,CASRPRTSGRINEQFF,TGTGCCAGCAGACCCCGGACTAGCGGGAGAATCAATGAGCAGTTCTTC
-,TRBV18,TRBJ1-1,-,CASSTNGGWNTEAFF,TGTGCCAGCTCCACCAATGGGGGCTGGAACACTGAAGCTTTCTTT
-,TRBV9,TRBJ2-1,TRBD2,CASSLSTQGLAIYNEQFF,TGTGCCAGCAGCCTCTCAACCCAAGGACTAGCGATATACAATGAGCAGTTCTTC
-,TRBV27,TRBJ2-1,TRBD2,CASSLLLLTSVFEDEQFF,TGTGCCAGCAGTTTACTTCTCCTGACTAGCGTCTTTGAGGATGAGCAGTTCTTC
-,TRBV7-9,TRBJ2-4,TRBD2,CASSLAQGTSGKNIQYF,TGTGCCAGCAGCTTAGCCCAAGGGACTAGCGGTAAAAACATTCAGTACTTC
-,TRBV4-1,TRBJ1-3,TRBD1,CASSPQDRGGNTIYF,TGCGCCAGCAGCCCCCAGGACAGGGGAGGAAACACCATATATTTT
-,TRBV30,TRBJ2-5,-,CAWKGDSVAQETQYF,TGTGCCTGGAAAGGCGACAGCGTAGCACAAGAGACCCAGTACTTC
-,TRBV9,TRBJ2-7,TRBD2,CASSAAPAGDFYEQYF,TGTGCCAGCAGCGCAGCCCCAGCGGGAGATTTCTACGAGCAGTACTTC
-,TRBV30,TRBJ1-3,-,CAWSVVRSSGNTIYF,TGTGCCTGGAGTGTAGTCAGGTCCTCTGGAAACACCATATATTTT
-,TRBV7-9,TRBJ1-1,-,CASRQLNTEAFF,TGTGCCAGCAGGCAGTTGAACACTGAAGCTTTCTTT
-,TRBV6-5,TRBJ2-7,-,CASSVDRTYEQYF,TGTGCCAGCAGCGTTGACCGAACCTACGAGCAGTACTTC
-,TRBV19,TRBJ2-7,TRBD1,CASSAPTGGFEQYF,TGTGCCAGTAGTGCCCCAACAGGGGGCTTCGAGCAGTACTTC
-,TRBV21-1,TRBJ2-4,-,CASSLQTGGMTKNIQYF,TGTGCCAGCAGCCTTCAGACAGGGGGCATGACCAAAAACATTCAGTACTTC
-,TRBV18,TRBJ1-1,-,CASSPPGGNTEAFF,TGTGCCAGCTCACCACCGGGGGGGAACACTGAAGCTTTCTTT
-,TRBV28,TRBJ1-2,-,CASVEGNYGYTF,TGTGCCAGCGTCGAGGGGAACTATGGCTACACCTTC
-,TRBV7-3,TRBJ2-5,TRBD2,CASSLLAGGRETQYF,TGTGCCAGCAGCTTATTAGCGGGAGGGCGGGAGACCCAGTACTTC
once,TRBV19,TRBJ1-5,-,CASSAGGYGNQPQHF,TGTGCCAGTAGTGCGGGGGGGTACGGCAATCAGCCCCAGCATTTT